The clone carrying this T cell receptor beta chain came up once. Its target is not known. The record originates from a study of cytomegalovirus exposure and HLA in healthy donors. Study as a whole: Falling in the Caucasian-associated ancestry cluster were 80% to 90% of under 450 genotyped donors. General study results and limits: It was only CMV serostatus that was available as immune exposure information. Reports state that TCR beta sequences accurately predicted most subjects' HLA-A and HLA-B alleles. In vitro testing confirmed a few CMV-associated chains as specific for CMV antigens.

13 Jbeta primers and 60 Vbeta primers were used for the PCR. Method: immunoSEQ multiplex PCR; TCRdb's copy keeps in-frame clones and lacks some. Of 130,000 to 150,000 clones listed, around 84% were seen once; the top ten hold 2.5% to 3.5%. The sequenced sample was PBMCs. The TCR was taken from a man aged 40-49 years in good health and CMV-seropositive.

DNA for the CDR3: TGCGCCAGCAGCCCAGGACAGGGGGCGTATGTTGGCTACACCTTC. Its protein product is CASSPGQGAYVGYTF. V usage is TRBV5-1 and J usage is TRBJ1-2; TRBD1 agrees at 11 bases. Germline lookup yields CDR1 SGHRS and CDR2 YFSETQ. With V trimmed by 4 bases and J by 7 bases, 9 bases remained unmatched. The CDR3 loop spans 15 amino acids.